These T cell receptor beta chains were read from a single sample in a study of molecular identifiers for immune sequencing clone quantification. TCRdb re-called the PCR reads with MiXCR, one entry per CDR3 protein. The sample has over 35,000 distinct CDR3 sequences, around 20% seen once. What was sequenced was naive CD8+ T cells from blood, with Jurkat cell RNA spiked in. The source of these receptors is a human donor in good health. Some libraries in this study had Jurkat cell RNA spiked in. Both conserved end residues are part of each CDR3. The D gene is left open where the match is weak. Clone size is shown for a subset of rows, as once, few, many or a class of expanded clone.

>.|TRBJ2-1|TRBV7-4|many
CASSVGTEPHYCPYNEQFF
TGTGCCAGCAGCGTAGGGACCGAACCCCACTATTGTCCCTACAATGAGCAGTTCTTC
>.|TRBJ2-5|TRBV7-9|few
CASSPGPYYF
TGTGCCAGCAGCCCCGGCCCTTATTACTTC
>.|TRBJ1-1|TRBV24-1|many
CATSGWGDTEAFF
TGTGCCACCAGCGGATGGGGGGACACTGAAGCTTTCTTT
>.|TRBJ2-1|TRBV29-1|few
CSVDQPDAGSYNEQFF
TGCAGCGTTGACCAACCCGACGCGGGGTCCTACAATGAGCAGTTCTTC
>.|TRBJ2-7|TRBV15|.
CATSRDSGTVAYEQYF
TGTGCCACCAGCAGAGATTCAGGGACGGTGGCCTACGAGCAGTACTTC
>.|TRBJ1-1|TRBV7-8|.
CASNFRMNTEAFF
TGCGCCAGCAACTTCCGCATGAACACTGAAGCTTTCTTT
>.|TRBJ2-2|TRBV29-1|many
CSAQSWTGELFF
TGCAGCGCCCAATCCTGGACCGGGGAGCTGTTTTTT
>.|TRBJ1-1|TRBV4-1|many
CASSPQTGVSINFGEAFF
TGCGCCAGCAGCCCCCAAACGGGGGTAAGCATTAATTTCGGTGAAGCTTTCTTT
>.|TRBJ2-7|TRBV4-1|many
CASSQAPRESYEQYF
TGCGCCAGCAGCCAAGCCCCCCGGGAGAGCTACGAGCAGTACTTC
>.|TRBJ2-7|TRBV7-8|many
CASSLVAGSEQYF
TGTGCCAGCAGCTTAGTGGCAGGGAGTGAGCAGTACTTC
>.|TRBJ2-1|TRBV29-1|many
CSVRTGFNEQFF
TGCAGCGTCAGAACAGGGTTTAATGAGCAGTTCTTC
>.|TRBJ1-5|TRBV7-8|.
CASSPDTHQPQHF
TGTGCCAGCAGTCCGGACACCCATCAGCCCCAGCATTTT
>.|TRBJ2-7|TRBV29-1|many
CSVEIGYEQYF
TGCAGCGTTGAAATAGGGTACGAGCAGTACTTC
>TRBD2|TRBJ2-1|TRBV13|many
CASSLGGRPYNEQFF
TGTGCCAGCAGCTTAGGCGGGAGGCCCTACAATGAGCAGTTCTTC
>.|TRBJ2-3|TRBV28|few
CASSLQRTDTQYF
TGTGCCAGCAGTTTACAGCGCACAGATACGCAGTATTTT
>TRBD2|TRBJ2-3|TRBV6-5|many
CASSTLAGSTDTQYF
TGTGCCAGCAGTACCCTAGCGGGTAGCACAGATACGCAGTATTTT
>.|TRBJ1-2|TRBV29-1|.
CSVGLYYTF
TGCAGCGTGGGGTTATACTACACCTTC
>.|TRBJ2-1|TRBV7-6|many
CASSWGSGGYEQFF
TGTGCCAGCAGCTGGGGATCGGGGGGCTATGAGCAGTTCTTC
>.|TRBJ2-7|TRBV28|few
CASSPLDGVYEQYF
TGTGCCAGCAGTCCCTTAGACGGGGTTTACGAGCAGTACTTC
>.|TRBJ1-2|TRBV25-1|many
CASSEAAAYGYTF
TGTGCCAGCAGTGAAGCGGCAGCTTATGGCTACACCTTC
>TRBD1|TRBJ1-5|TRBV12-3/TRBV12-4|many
CASSLAWTGNQPQHF
TGTGCCAGCAGTTTAGCCTGGACAGGAAATCAGCCCCAGCATTTT
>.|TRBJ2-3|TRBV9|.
CASSVGPFSTDTQYF
TGTGCCAGCAGCGTAGGGCCGTTTAGCACAGATACGCAGTATTTT
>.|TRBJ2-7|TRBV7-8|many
CASSSSGQSYEQYF
TGTGCCAGCAGCTCCTCTGGGCAGTCCTACGAGCAGTACTTC
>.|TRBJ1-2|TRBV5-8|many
CASSLIWTLKVYGYTF
TGTGCCAGCAGCTTGATCTGGACCCTTAAGGTCTATGGCTACACCTTC
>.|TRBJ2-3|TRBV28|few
CASSLEDDLDTQYF
TGTGCCAGCAGTTTGGAGGACGACTTAGATACGCAGTATTTT
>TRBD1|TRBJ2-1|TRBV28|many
CASSLDAWGDRVYNEQFF
TGTGCCAGCTCTTTAGACGCTTGGGGGGACAGGGTCTACAATGAGCAGTTCTTC
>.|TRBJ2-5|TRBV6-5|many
CASRPGNQETQYF
TGTGCCAGCAGACCAGGGAATCAAGAGACCCAGTACTTC
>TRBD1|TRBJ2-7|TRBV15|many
CATRGTEDEQYF
TGTGCCACGAGGGGGACAGAAGACGAGCAGTACTTC
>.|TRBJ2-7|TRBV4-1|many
CASSLSPGEDEQYF
TGCGCCAGCAGCCTGAGTCCGGGGGAGGACGAGCAGTACTTC
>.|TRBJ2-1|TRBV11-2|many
CASSQGGDIFGQFF
TGTGCCAGCAGCCAGGGGGGGGACATATTTGGGCAGTTCTTC
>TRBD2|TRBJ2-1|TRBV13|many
CASSLSSLAGPYNEQFF
TGTGCCAGCAGCTTGTCCTCGCTAGCGGGACCTTACAATGAGCAGTTCTTC
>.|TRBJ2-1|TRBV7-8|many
CASSLARGVRQSYNEQFF
TGTGCCAGCAGCTTAGCCCGAGGAGTGCGTCAATCCTACAATGAGCAGTTCTTC
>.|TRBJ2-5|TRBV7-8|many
CASSDPLRKRETQYF
TGTGCCAGCAGCGACCCCCTCCGGAAGAGGGAGACCCAGTACTTC
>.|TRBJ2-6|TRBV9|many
CASSTQWGNVLTF
TGTGCCAGCAGCACACAGTGGGGCAACGTCCTGACTTTC
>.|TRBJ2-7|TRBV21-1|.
CASSKEGEQYF
TGTGCCAGCAGCAAAGAGGGCGAGCAGTACTTC
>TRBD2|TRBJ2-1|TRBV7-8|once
CASLKGLAGENEQFF
TGTGCCAGCTTAAAGGGCCTAGCGGGAGAAAATGAGCAGTTCTTC
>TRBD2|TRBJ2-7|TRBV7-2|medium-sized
CASSGLSGRPYEQYF
TGTGCCAGCAGTGGTCTCAGCGGGAGACCCTACGAGCAGTACTTC
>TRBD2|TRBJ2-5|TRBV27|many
CASSLVREGGETQYF
TGTGCCAGCAGTTTAGTGCGGGAGGGAGGGGAGACCCAGTACTTC
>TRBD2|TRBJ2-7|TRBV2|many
CASSEAGTSKGYEQYF
TGTGCCAGCAGTGAAGCCGGGACTAGCAAGGGATACGAGCAGTACTTC
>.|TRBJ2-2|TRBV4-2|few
CASSQGLTTGELFF
TGTGCCAGCAGCCAAGGACTAACCACCGGGGAGCTGTTTTTT
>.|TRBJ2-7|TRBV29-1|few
CSVVQLSSYEQYF
TGCAGCGTTGTGCAGTTAAGCTCCTACGAGCAGTACTTC
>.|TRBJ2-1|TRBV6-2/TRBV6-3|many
CASSYLVTRGYNEQFF
TGTGCCAGCAGTTACCTAGTAACCAGAGGATACAATGAGCAGTTCTTC